A single T cell receptor beta chain is shown here with its context. Data came from immunoSEQ multiplex PCR; TCRdb stores just in-frame clones and leaves some out. The sample includes about 1 million clones, around 75% of them seen just once. This sample was taken from a study of shared clonotypes between healthy human individuals. Trimming removed 2 bases from V and 3 bases from J; junction bases left unmatched: 2. Germline V lookup: CDR1 KGHSH, CDR2 LQKENI. This CDR3 is built from 15 residues. This sequence was found in a man aged 18 to 29 in good health. This chain connects TRBV18 to TRBJ2-3; 10 bases match TRBD1. The sequencing sample was made of memory CD4+ T cells sorted from blood. The subset: CD45RA-negative fraction. DNA of the CDR3: TGTGCCAGCTCACCAGGGACAGGGGTTACAGATACGCAGTATTTT. Translating it yields CASSPGTGVTDTQYF.